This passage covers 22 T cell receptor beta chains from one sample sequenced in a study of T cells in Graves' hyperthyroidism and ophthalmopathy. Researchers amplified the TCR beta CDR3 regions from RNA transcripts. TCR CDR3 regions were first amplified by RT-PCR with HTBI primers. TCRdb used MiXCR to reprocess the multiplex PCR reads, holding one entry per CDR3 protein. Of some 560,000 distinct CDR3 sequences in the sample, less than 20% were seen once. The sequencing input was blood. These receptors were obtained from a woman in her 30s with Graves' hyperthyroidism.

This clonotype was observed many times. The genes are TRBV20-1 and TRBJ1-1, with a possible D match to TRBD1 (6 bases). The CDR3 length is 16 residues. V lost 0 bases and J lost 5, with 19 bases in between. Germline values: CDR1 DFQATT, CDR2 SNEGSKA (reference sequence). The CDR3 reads CSARDPGAGARTEAFF. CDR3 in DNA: TGCAGTGCTAGAGATCCGGGTGCGGGGGCTAGGACTGAAGCTTTCTTT.

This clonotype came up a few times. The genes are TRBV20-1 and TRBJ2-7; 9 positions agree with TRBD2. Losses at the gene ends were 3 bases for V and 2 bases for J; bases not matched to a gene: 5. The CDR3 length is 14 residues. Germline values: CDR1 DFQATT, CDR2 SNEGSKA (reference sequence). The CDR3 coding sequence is TGCAGTGCTAGGGCTAGCGGGACCACCTACGAGCAGTACTTC. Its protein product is CSARASGTTYEQYF.

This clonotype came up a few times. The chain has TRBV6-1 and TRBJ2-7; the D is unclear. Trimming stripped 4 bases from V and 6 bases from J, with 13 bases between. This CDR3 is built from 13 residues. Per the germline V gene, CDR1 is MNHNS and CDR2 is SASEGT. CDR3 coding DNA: TGTGCCAGCAGTGGTATGGTGGGTTCCGAGCAGTACTTC. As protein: CASSGMVGSEQYF.

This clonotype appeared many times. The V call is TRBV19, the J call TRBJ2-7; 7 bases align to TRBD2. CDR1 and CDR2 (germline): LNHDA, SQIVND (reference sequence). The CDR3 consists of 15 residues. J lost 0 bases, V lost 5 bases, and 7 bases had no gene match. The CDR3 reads CASSSLAESSYEQYF. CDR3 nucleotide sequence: TGTGCCAGTAGTTCGCTAGCGGAGAGCTCCTACGAGCAGTACTTC. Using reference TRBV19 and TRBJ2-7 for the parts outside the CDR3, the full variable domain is DGGITQSPKYLFRKEGQNVTLSCEQNLNHDAMYWYRQDPGQGLRLIYYSQIVNDFQKGDIAEGYSVSREKKESFPLTVTSAQKNPTAFYLCASSSLAESSYEQYFGPGTRLTVT.

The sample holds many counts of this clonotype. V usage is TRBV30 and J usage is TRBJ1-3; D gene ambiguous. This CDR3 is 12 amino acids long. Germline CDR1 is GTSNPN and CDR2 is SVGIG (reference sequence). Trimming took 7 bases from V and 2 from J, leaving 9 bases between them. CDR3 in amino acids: CAFHGPGNTIYF. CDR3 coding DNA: TGTGCCTTTCATGGTCCTGGAAACACCATATATTTT.

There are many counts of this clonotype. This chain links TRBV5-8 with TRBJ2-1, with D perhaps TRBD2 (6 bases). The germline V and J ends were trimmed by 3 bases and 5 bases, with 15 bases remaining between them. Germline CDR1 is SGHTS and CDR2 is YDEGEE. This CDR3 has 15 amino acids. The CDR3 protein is CASSSVRDWNNEQFF. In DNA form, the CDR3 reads TGTGCCAGCAGCTCGGTCCGGGACTGGAACAATGAGCAGTTCTTC.

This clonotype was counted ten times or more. CDR3 sequence (DNA): TGTGCCAGCAGTTACCTCACGACTAGCGGGAGTAGAGATACGCAGTATTTT. It codes for CASSYLTTSGSRDTQYF. This sequence joins TRBV6-5 and TRBJ2-3; 12 bases fit TRBD2. CDR1 MNHEY and CDR2 SVGAGI come from the germline V gene. The CDR3 covers 17 residues. J gave up 5 bases and V 2 bases, and 8 bases lay outside the gene matches.

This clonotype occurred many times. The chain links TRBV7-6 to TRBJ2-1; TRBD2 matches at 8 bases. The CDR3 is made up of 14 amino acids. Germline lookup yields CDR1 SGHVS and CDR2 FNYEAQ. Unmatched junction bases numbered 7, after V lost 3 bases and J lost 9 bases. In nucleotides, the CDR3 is TGTGCCAGCAGCTTTGGTAGCGGGGCGGTTGAGCAGTTCTTC. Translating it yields CASSFGSGAVEQFF.

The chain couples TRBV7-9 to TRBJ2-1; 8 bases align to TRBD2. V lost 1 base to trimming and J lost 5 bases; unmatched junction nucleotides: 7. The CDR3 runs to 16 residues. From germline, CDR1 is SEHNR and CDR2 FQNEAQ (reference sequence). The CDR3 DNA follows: TGTGCCAGCAGCTTAGGGGCCGGGACTAGTAACAATGAGCAGTTCTTC. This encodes CASSLGAGTSNNEQFF.

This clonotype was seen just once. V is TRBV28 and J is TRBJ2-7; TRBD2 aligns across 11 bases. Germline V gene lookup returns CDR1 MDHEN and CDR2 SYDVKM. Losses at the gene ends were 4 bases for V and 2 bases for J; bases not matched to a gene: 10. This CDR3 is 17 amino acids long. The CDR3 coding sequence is TGTGCCAGCAGTTCCAGTAGCGGGAGGGCCGGTACCTACGAGCAGTACTTC. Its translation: CASSSSSGRAGTYEQYF.

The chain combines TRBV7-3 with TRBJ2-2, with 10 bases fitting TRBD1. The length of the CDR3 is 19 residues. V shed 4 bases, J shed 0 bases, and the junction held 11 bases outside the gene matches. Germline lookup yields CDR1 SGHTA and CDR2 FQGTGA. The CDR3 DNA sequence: TGTGCCAGCAGCTCCGGGACAGGGGTCAGACTCGCGAACACCGGGGAGCTGTTTTTT. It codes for CASSSGTGVRLANTGELFF.

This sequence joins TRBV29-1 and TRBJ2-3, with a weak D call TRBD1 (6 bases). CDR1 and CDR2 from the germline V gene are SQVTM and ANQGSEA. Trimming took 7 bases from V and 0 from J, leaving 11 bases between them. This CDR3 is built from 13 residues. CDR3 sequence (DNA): TGCAGCGCAGACAGGCCGAGCACAGATACGCAGTATTTT. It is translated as CSADRPSTDTQYF.

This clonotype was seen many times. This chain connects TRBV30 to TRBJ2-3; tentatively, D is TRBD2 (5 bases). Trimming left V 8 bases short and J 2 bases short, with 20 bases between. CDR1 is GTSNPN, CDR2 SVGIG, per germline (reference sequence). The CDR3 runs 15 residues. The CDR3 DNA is TGTGCCCGAACCGCTTCGGGGTCCGACACAGATACGCAGTATTTT. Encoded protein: CARTASGSDTDTQYF.

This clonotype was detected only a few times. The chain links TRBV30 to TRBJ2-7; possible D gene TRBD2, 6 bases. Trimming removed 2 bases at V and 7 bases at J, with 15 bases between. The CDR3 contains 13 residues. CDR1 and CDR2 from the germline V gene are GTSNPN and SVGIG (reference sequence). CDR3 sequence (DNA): TGTGCCTGGAGTCGACTAGGGGTTTGGGAGCAGTACTTC. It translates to CAWSRLGVWEQYF. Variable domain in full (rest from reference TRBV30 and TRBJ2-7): SQTIHQWPATLVQPVGSPLSLECTVEGTSNPNLYWYRQAAGRGLQLLFYSVGIGQISSEVPQNLSASRPQDRQFILSSKKLLLSDSGFYLCAWSRLGVWEQYFGPGTRLTVT.

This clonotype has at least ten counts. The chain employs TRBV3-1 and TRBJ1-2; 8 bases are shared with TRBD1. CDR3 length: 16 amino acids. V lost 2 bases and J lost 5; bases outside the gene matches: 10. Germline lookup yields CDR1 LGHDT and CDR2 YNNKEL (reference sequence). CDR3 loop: CASSQNQGAGGYGYTF. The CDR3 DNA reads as TGTGCCAGCAGCCAAAATCAGGGGGCAGGAGGATATGGCTACACCTTC.

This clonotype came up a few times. This CDR3 is CASTSGSWSYNEQFF. CDR3 bases: TGTGCCAGTACTAGCGGGAGTTGGTCCTACAATGAGCAGTTCTTC. The chain is built from TRBV19 and TRBJ2-1; 10 bases fit TRBD2. CDR3 length: 15 residues. Germline CDR1 is LNHDA and CDR2 is SQIVND (reference sequence). V lost 7 bases, J lost 1 base, and 4 bases stayed unmatched.

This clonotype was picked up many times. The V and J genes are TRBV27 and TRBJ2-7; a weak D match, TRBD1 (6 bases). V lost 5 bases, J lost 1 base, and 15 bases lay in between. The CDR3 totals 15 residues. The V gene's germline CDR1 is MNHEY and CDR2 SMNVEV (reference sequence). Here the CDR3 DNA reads TGTGCCAGCAGTCAGGGGTCATTTGGTTCCTACGAGCAGTACTTC. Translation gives CASSQGSFGSYEQYF.

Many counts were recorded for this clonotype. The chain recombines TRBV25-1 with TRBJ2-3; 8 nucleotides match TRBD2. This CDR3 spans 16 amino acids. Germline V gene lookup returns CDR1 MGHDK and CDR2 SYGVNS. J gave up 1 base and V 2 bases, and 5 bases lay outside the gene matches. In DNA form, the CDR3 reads TGTGCCAGCAGTGAAGTAAGAGCGGGAGGCACAGATACGCAGTATTTT. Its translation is CASSEVRAGGTDTQYF.

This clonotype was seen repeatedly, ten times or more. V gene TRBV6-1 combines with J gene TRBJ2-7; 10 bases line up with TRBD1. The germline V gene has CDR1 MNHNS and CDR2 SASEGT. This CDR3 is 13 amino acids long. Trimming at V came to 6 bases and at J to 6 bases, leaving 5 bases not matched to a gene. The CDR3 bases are TGTGCCAGCAGGGGGACAGGGGTGGTCGAGCAGTACTTC. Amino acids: CASRGTGVVEQYF.

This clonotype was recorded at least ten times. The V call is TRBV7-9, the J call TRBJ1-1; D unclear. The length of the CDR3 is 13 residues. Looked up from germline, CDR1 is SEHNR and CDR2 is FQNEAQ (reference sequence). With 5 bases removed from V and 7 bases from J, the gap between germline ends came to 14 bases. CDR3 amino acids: CASSRTAGSEAFF. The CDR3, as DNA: TGTGCCAGCAGCCGGACCGCCGGTAGTGAAGCTTTCTTT.

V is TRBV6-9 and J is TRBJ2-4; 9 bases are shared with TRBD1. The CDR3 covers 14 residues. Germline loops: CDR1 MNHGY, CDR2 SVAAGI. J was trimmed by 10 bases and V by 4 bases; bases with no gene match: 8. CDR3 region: CASSFRAGTGIQYF. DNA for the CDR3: TGTGCCAGCAGTTTCCGTGCTGGGACAGGGATTCAGTACTTC.

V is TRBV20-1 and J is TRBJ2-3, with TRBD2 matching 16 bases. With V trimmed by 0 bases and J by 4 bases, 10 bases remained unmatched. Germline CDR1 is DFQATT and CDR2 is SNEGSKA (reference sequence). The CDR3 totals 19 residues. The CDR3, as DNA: TGCAGTGCTAGAGATCTGGGACTAGCGGGGGGGCCGGTTGCAGATACGCAGTATTTT. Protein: CSARDLGLAGGPVADTQYF.